This TCR beta chain was profiled in a study of cytomegalovirus exposure and HLA in healthy donors. Overall study findings and caveats: In vitro checks showed that a few CMV-associated chains really do target CMV antigens. An analysis done earlier found most TCR beta V segments productive about 90% or about 30% of the time.

The PCR was carried out with 60 Vbeta primers and 13 Jbeta primers. Authors' analysis steps: Later, 65 million to 85 million unique TCR beta chains were counted in an analysis, and 8.5 million to 13 million of them were shared. This table comes from immunoSEQ multiplex PCR, and its TCRdb copy is limited to in-frame clones, with some not included. The V and J calls and clone size were taken over from that table, and D and trimming were inferred from the DNA. This sample has 300,000 or so clones, with approximately 84% found just once. Concerning this clone: No antigen is known for it.

Sequenced: PBMCs. This receptor was identified in a woman aged 40 to 50 in good health and CMV-seropositive.

CDR3 in DNA: TGTGCCAGCAGTGGTTTCCGGGGTGGGAATCAGCAGTACTTC. This gives the protein CASSGFRGGNQQYF. The rearrangement links TRBV25-1 to TRBJ2-5; D might be TRBD2 (5 bases). V dropped 4 bases and J dropped 11 bases, with 20 bases sitting between them. Germline V lookup: CDR1 MGHDK, CDR2 SYGVNS. This CDR3 comprises 14 residues.